This T cell receptor (beta chain) was sequenced during a study of HIV-infected children after antiretroviral therapy interruption. About the study: All children had CD4+ count above 500 and viral load below 50 copies/ml.

The TCR library was built from RNA with a 3' RACE protocol and unique molecular identifiers. Via MiXCR, TCRdb re-called the 3' RACE reads, giving one row per CDR3 protein. Of some 51,000 distinct CDR3 sequences in the sample, roughly 4.5% were seen once. This clonotype appeared many times. The treatment was: PENTA 11 planned treatment interruption arm or continuous ART arm. The receptor was derived from a pool of human donors with HIV. Sequencing was performed on CD45RA+ CD4+ T cells from PBMCs, pooled from several time points, taken from a donor given antiretroviral therapy, either interrupted or continuous. Subset denoted: naive CD4+ CD45RA+ CD45RO- T cells.

CDR3: CASSEGWTGRLDTQYF. CDR3 bases: TGTGCCAGCAGTGAAGGTTGGACAGGGCGATTAGATACGCAGTATTTT. The chain employs TRBV25-1 and TRBJ2-3; 8 bases are shared with TRBD1. Germline CDR1 MGHDK, CDR2 SYGVNS. V was pared by 2 bases and J by 5 bases, with 9 bases of the junction left unmatched. The CDR3 sequence is 16 residues long.